Described below is a single T cell receptor beta chain sequence and its context. As yet, its antigen is unknown. Time point specified: newly diagnosed GD, antithyroid drugs for less than 3 months. With RNA extracted from PBMCs as input, the TCR library was made. The ends lost 3 bases at V and 3 bases at J; junction bases unmatched: 9. In germline, CDR1 is SGHNT, CDR2 YYREEE (reference sequence). The CDR3 extends over 15 amino acids. The data originate from a study of regulatory T cells in long-lasting Graves disease. Study-level findings and limits: Persistent Graves' patients showed a TCR diversity that was lower than that of newly diagnosed ones.

Researchers made TCR beta libraries by using iRepertoire HTBI primers and running Arm-PCR on CDR3 regions. Original handling: Identified segments across samples numbered approximately 60 TRBV and roughly 15 TRBJ. Using its own MiXCR run on the multiplex PCR reads, TCRdb lists one record per CDR3 protein. Here the V and J calls rest on TCRdb's processing, not on the authors' analysis. This sample has 300,000 to 400,000 distinct CDR3 sequences, with 15% to 19% found just once. The chain joins TRBV5-4 to TRBJ2-7; 7 bases line up with TRBD1. The receptor comes from a female donor with Graves disease. This specimen was peripheral blood mononuclear cells (PBMCs), taken at new diagnosis, from a patient treated with antithyroid drugs. The CDR3 DNA reads TGTGCCAGCAGCTCCATGGGGACAGCAGGCTACGAGCAGTACTTC. Amino acids: CASSSMGTAGYEQYF.